The 7 T cell receptor beta chains below come from one sample, sequenced in a study of cytomegalovirus exposure and HLA in healthy donors. The primer mix had 60 Vbeta and 13 Jbeta primers. Sequenced by immunoSEQ multiplex PCR; TCRdb stores in-frame clones only, minus some. The sample lists over 90,000 clones; approximately 70% were seen once. Sequenced sample: PBMCs. Receptors originate from a woman between 50 and 59 years old in good health and CMV-seronegative.

This clone has only a few counts. The chain uses TRBV5-4 and TRBJ2-5, with a weak D call TRBD2 (7 bases). Germline V gene data show CDR1 as SGHNT and CDR2 as YYREEE (reference sequence). V was cut by 4 bases and J by 2 bases, with 15 bases left in between. There are 15 residues in the CDR3. The CDR3 nucleotides read TGTGCCAGCAGCATCAAGGGGGGAGGGCAAGAGACCCAGTACTTC. This gives the protein CASSIKGGGQETQYF.

This clone turned up a few times. This sequence joins TRBV19 and TRBJ1-6, with TRBD1 matching 8 bases. The CDR3 is made up of 15 amino acids. The V gene's germline CDR1 is LNHDA and CDR2 SQIVND (reference sequence). J lost 5 bases, V lost 6 bases, and 6 bases had no gene match. CDR3 sequence: CASSWTGTDNSPLHF. As DNA, the CDR3 is TGTGCCAGTAGCTGGACAGGGACCGATAATTCACCCCTCCACTTT.

The V and J genes are TRBV4-2 and TRBJ2-3; 12 positions match TRBD2. The CDR3 is 16 amino acids. J was trimmed by 2 bases and V by 2 bases; bases with no gene match: 2. The germline V gene encodes CDR1 LGHNA and CDR2 YNFKEQ. CDR3 nucleotide sequence: TGTGCCAGCAGCCAAACTAGCGGGGGGTACACAGATACGCAGTATTTT. Translated, it gives CASSQTSGGYTDTQYF.

The chain uses TRBV15 and TRBJ2-6, with 9 bases matching TRBD1. V shed 9 bases and J 2 bases; nucleotides not matched to a gene: 5. This CDR3 comprises 15 residues. Germline values: CDR1 LNHNV, CDR2 YYDKDF (reference sequence). DNA for the CDR3: TGTGCCACAAGGGACAGGGCGACTGGGGCCAACGTCCTGACTTTC. It codes for CATRDRATGANVLTF.

V gene TRBV5-1 combines with J gene TRBJ1-4; tentatively, D is TRBD1 (5 bases). This CDR3 has 14 residues. The V end was cut by 0 bases, the J end by 10 bases, with 13 bases between. Germline assignment: CDR1 SGHRS and CDR2 YFSETQ. CDR3 DNA: TGCGCCAGCAGCTTGGAGAGAGGGGAGGGAAAACTGTTTTTT. It encodes CASSLERGEGKLFF.

The rearrangement joins TRBV11-2 to TRBJ1-2; D not resolved. Trimming left V 1 base short and J 3 bases short, with 3 bases between. Germline V gives CDR1 SGHAT, CDR2 FQNNGV. The CDR3 totals 12 residues. The CDR3 spells CASSLGHYGYTF. DNA of the CDR3: TGTGCCAGCAGCTTAGGGCACTATGGCTACACCTTC.

The genes are TRBV5-4 and TRBJ2-5; TRBD1 matches 8 bases. J was trimmed by 1 base and V by 4 bases; bases with no gene match: 3. Germline assignment: CDR1 SGHNT and CDR2 YYREEE (reference sequence). CDR3 length: 14 amino acids. This CDR3 reads CASSPGTGQETQYF. The DNA of the CDR3 is TGTGCCAGCAGCCCCGGGACAGGCCAAGAGACCCAGTACTTC.